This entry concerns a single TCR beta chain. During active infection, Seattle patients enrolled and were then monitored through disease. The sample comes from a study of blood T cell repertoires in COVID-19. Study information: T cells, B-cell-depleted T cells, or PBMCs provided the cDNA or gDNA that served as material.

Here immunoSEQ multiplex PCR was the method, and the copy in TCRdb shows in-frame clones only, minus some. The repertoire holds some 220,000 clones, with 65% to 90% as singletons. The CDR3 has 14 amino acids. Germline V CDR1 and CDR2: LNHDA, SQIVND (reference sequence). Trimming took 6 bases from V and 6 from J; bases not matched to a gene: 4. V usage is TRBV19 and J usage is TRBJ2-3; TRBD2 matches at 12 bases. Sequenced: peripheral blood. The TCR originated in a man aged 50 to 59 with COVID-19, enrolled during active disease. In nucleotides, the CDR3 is TGTGCCAGTAGAGCCGGGACTAGCGGGGATACGCAGTATTTT. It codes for CASRAGTSGDTQYF.